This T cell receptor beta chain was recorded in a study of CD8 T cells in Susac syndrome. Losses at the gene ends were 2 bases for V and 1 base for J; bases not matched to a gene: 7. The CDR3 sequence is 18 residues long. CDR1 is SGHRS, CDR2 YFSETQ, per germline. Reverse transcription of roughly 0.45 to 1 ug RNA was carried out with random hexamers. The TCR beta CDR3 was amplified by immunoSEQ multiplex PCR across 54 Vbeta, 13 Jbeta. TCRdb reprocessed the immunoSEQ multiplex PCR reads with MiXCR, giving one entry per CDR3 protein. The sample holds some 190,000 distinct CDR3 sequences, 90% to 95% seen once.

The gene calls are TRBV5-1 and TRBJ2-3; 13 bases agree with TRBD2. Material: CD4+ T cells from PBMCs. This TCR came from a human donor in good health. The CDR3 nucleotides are TGCGCCAGCAGCTTCGGACTAGCGGGAGTCACGGGCACAGATACGCAGTATTTT. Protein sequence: CASSFGLAGVTGTDTQYF.